The next 21 T cell receptor beta chains were all read from a single sample in a study of T-cell reconstitution after alpha-beta-depleted transplantation in children. The TCRbeta library was prepared with unique molecular identifiers. MiXCR, run by TCRdb on the PCR reads, gives a single entry per CDR3 protein. The data show roughly 490,000 distinct CDR3 sequences, 11% seen once. This material consisted of PBMCs, mostly from graft donor cells, taken 180 days after TCRalphabeta/CD19-depleted stem cell transplant. These receptors came from a female patient aged 2-15 years who had a stem cell transplant for aplastic anemia, so the T cells may come from the graft donor.

This clonotype appeared many times. This rearrangement joins TRBV5-1 to TRBJ2-7; perhaps TRBD2 as D (5 bases). The germline V gene encodes CDR1 SGHRS and CDR2 YFSETQ. The germline V and J ends were trimmed by 4 bases and 2 bases, with 10 bases remaining between them. This CDR3 is built from 13 residues. CDR3 bases: TGCGCCAGCAGCGTGGACGGGACCTACGAGCAGTACTTC. This sequence encodes CASSVDGTYEQYF.

V gene TRBV19 combines with J gene TRBJ1-5; unclear D gene. The CDR3 runs to 15 residues. V lost 3 bases, J lost 4 bases, and 13 bases lay in between. Per the germline V gene, CDR1 is LNHDA and CDR2 is SQIVND (reference sequence). In DNA, the CDR3 is TGTGCCAGTAGTATTTATCGGGCAGAGAATCAGCCCCAGCATTTT. It encodes CASSIYRAENQPQHF.

This clonotype was detected a few times. The chain employs TRBV7-9 and TRBJ1-2; D is possibly TRBD1 (5 bases). The V gene's germline CDR1 is SEHNR and CDR2 FQNEAQ (reference sequence). The CDR3 runs to 17 residues. Deletions cut 2 bases from V and 2 bases from J, with 18 bases between. The CDR3 region has the DNA TGTGCCAGCAGCTTATTAGCCGTGACAGACATCAACTATGGCTACACCTTC. Translated: CASSLLAVTDINYGYTF.

This clonotype was counted only a few times. This chain connects TRBV12-3 or TRBV12-4 to TRBJ2-3, with D perhaps matching TRBD2 (5 bases). This CDR3 is 16 amino acids long. V shed 4 bases and J shed 5 bases, with 19 bases lying between them. CDR3 region: CASSYSRGKPQDTQYF. The CDR3 DNA sequence: TGTGCCAGCAGTTACTCACGAGGGAAGCCGCAAGATACGCAGTATTTT.

The J gene is TRBJ2-3, the V gene TRBV29-1; 8 nucleotides line up with TRBD1. V dropped 6 bases and J dropped 2; count of bases not matched to a gene: 10. The CDR3 spans 15 residues. Germline CDR1 SQVTM, CDR2 ANQGSEA. For the CDR3, the DNA is TGCAGCGTCCCCCGCCCGGACAGGGCCACAGATACGCAGTATTTT. Amino acid sequence: CSVPRPDRATDTQYF.

Regarding this clonotype: The germline gene is not matched at one end of the junction; a read error may be the cause. The chain carries TRBV11-2 and TRBJ2-6, with 8 bases that match TRBD1. The length of the CDR3 is 18 residues. Germline CDR1 reads SGHAT; CDR2 reads FQNNGV. The chain's CDR3 is CASSQPQGANPGANGLTF. The CDR3 bases are TGTGCCAGCAGCCAACCCCAGGGGGCTAATCCTGGGGCCAACGGCCTGACTTTC.

The CDR3, as DNA: TGCAGTGCCCAGCGGGGGAATCGTGGGTACGAGCAGTACGTC. This gives the protein CSAQRGNRGYEQYV. The V and J genes are TRBV20-1 and TRBJ2-7, with 8 bases matching TRBD2. The CDR3 covers 14 residues. Trimming cost V 6 bases and J 4 bases; bases outside gene matches: 11. Germline CDR1 and CDR2: DFQATT and SNEGSKA (reference sequence).

This clonotype was seen a few times. The V call is TRBV10-2, the J call TRBJ2-7; D unclear. The CDR3 is 13 residues long. Germline loops: CDR1 WSHSY, CDR2 SAAADI. The ends were cut back, 5 bases at V and 3 bases at J, with 11 bases in the middle. CDR3 bases: TGCGCCAGCAGTCAGGCTTCTCGCTACGAGCAGTACGTC. It encodes CASSQASRYEQYV.

This clonotype came up a few times. This chain connects TRBV16 to TRBJ1-1, with D perhaps matching TRBD1 (5 bases). Germline CDR1 reads KGHSY; CDR2 reads FQNENV. The germline V and J ends were trimmed by 0 bases and 4 bases, with 9 bases remaining between them. The CDR3 runs to 14 residues. The CDR3 DNA sequence: TGTGCCAGCAGCCAATCGCTGGGGGGCACTGAAGCTTTCTTT. Protein product: CASSQSLGGTEAFF.

The V gene is TRBV28, the J gene TRBJ2-4, with unresolved D. The CDR3 covers 15 residues. Looked up from germline, CDR1 is MDHEN and CDR2 is SYDVKM. The V end was cut by 4 bases, the J end by 5 bases, with 15 bases between. The chain's CDR3 is CASSSPSRTQNIQYF. The CDR3 region has the DNA TGTGCCAGCAGTTCCCCGAGTAGGACCCAAAACATTCAGTACTTC.

In its sample, this clonotype was seen a few times. The V call is TRBV11-2, the J call TRBJ2-1, with 8 nucleotides matching TRBD2. CDR3 length equals 18 residues. Germline trimming cut 0 bases from V and 8 bases from J; bases unmatched to any gene: 15. Per germline, CDR1 SGHAT and CDR2 FQNNGV. The CDR3 here is CASSLDRFPASGLYEQFF. The DNA for the CDR3 is TGTGCCAGCAGCTTAGACAGGTTTCCGGCTAGCGGGTTATATGAGCAGTTCTTC. Full variable domain (remainder filled in from reference TRBV11-2 and TRBJ2-1): EAGVAQSPRYKIIEKRQSVAFWCNPISGHATLYWYQQILGQGPKLLIQFQNNGVVDDSQLPKDRFSAERLKGVDSTLKIQPAKLEDSAVYLCASSLDRFPASGLYEQFFGPGTRLTVL.

In this sample, this clonotype turned up a few times. The CDR3 is CASSPLAGGPGTGELFF. CDR3 DNA sequence: TGTGCCAGCAGTCCACTAGCGGGAGGGCCCGGAACCGGGGAGCTGTTTTTT. The chain recombines TRBV27 with TRBJ2-2; 13 bases match TRBD2. The V and J ends lost 5 bases and 5 bases, in that order; junction bases with no gene match: 8. The CDR3 has 17 residues. Germline CDR1 and CDR2: MNHEY and SMNVEV (reference sequence).

The rearrangement joins TRBV9 to TRBJ2-2; unclear D gene. The V and J ends lost 4 bases and 0 bases respectively, with 10 bases between them. This CDR3 region has 15 residues. Germline lookup yields CDR1 SGDLS and CDR2 YYNGEE. CDR3 sequence reads: CASSSLISNTGELFF. The CDR3 coding sequence is TGTGCCAGCAGCTCACTTATATCGAACACCGGGGAGCTGTTTTTT.

The chain employs TRBV12-3 or TRBV12-4 and TRBJ2-4; perhaps D is TRBD1 or TRBD2 (6 bases each). The CDR3 is 14 residues long. V lost 6 bases and J 8 bases, leaving 17 bases between the germline ends. CDR3 coding DNA: TGTGCCAGCAGCCAGACTAGGGGGTGGGACATTCAGTACTTC. Its translation: CASSQTRGWDIQYF.

This clonotype was counted ten times or more. The J gene is TRBJ2-1, the V gene TRBV5-1; D is undetermined. Germline V gives CDR1 SGHRS, CDR2 YFSETQ. Trimming cost V 0 bases and J 5 bases, with 3 bases left between them. This CDR3 region has 12 residues. This chain's CDR3 is CASSLVNNEQFF. The CDR3 bases are TGCGCCAGCAGCTTGGTAAACAATGAGCAGTTCTTC.

This clonotype has just a few counts. The J gene is TRBJ2-7, the V gene TRBV4-3; D is possibly TRBD1 or TRBD2 (5 bases each). From germline, CDR1 is LGHNA and CDR2 YSLEER. The V and J ends lost 0 bases and 6 bases respectively, with 15 bases between them. The CDR3 is 15 amino acids. The CDR3, as DNA: TGCGCCAGCAGCCAAGACCTCGGGGCAGCCAGCGAGCAGTACTTC. This translates into CASSQDLGAASEQYF.

This clonotype was detected only a few times. The DNA of the CDR3 is TGTGCCTGGGGTCGAGGGGGGGCGCATACCGGGGAGCTGTTTTTT. It specifies CAWGRGGAHTGELFF. J is TRBJ2-2 and V is TRBV30; D perhaps matches TRBD2 (7 bases). V lost 5 bases, J lost 5 bases, and 18 bases lay in between. The CDR3 length is 15 residues. CDR1 GTSNPN and CDR2 SVGIG come from the germline V gene (reference sequence).

The table lists this clonotype with many counts. The genes are TRBV12-3 or TRBV12-4 and TRBJ2-1; 8 bases align to TRBD2. This CDR3 is 15 amino acids long. Trimming cost V 1 base and J 7 bases; bases outside gene matches: 6. This CDR3 is CASSLGAGVVNEQFF. As DNA, the CDR3 is TGTGCCAGCAGTTTAGGAGCGGGAGTAGTTAATGAGCAGTTCTTC.

At least ten counts were recorded for this clonotype. The genes are TRBV30 and TRBJ2-3; 7 nucleotides line up with TRBD2. CDR1 and CDR2 from the germline V gene are GTSNPN and SVGIG (reference sequence). The length of the CDR3 is 15 residues. The V and J ends lost 0 bases and 4 bases, in that order; junction bases with no gene match: 7. The CDR3 is CAWSVIAGASDTQYF. CDR3 coding DNA: TGTGCCTGGAGTGTTATCGCGGGAGCGTCAGATACGCAGTATTTT. Filled out from reference TRBV30 and TRBJ2-3, the complete variable domain reads SQTIHQWPATLVQPVGSPLSLECTVEGTSNPNLYWYRQAAGRGLQLLFYSVGIGQISSEVPQNLSASRPQDRQFILSSKKLLLSDSGFYLCAWSVIAGASDTQYFGPGTRLTVL.

This clonotype showed up just a few times. The genes are TRBV20-1 and TRBJ2-1; D is uncertain. The CDR3 is made up of 14 amino acids. The ends were cut back, 3 bases at V and 0 bases at J, with 9 bases in the middle. CDR1 is DFQATT and CDR2 is SNEGSKA in the germline V gene (reference sequence). Here the CDR3 reads CSASRSLSYNEQFF. CDR3 in DNA: TGCAGTGCTAGCCGGTCCCTCTCCTACAATGAGCAGTTCTTC.

This clonotype showed up just a few times. The chain joins TRBV27 to TRBJ1-1; tentative D call: TRBD1 (5 bases). CDR1 is MNHEY, CDR2 SMNVEV, per germline (reference sequence). Trimming left V 3 bases short and J 4 bases short, with 9 bases between. CDR3 length: 13 amino acids. The CDR3 sequence: CASSLGDPTEAFF. CDR3 in DNA: TGTGCCAGCAGTTTGGGGGATCCCACTGAAGCTTTCTTT.